This T cell receptor beta chain emerged from a study of T cell responses to AZD1222 COVID-19 vaccine. Recipients boosted at about 4 weeks or about 12 weeks are pooled. Study-wide results and limits: Donors in the cohort were predominantly white British and more often female, and clonal diversity was possibly underestimated.

Germline V CDR1 and CDR2: SGDLS, YYNGEE. This CDR3 is 14 amino acids long. Trimming cost V 4 bases and J 3 bases; bases outside gene matches: 3. Data came from immunoSEQ multiplex PCR; TCRdb stores just in-frame clones and leaves some out. The data show 180,000 or so clones, with approximately 90% seen just once and roughly a quarter held by the top ten. This clone was counted between two and nine times. No antigen is known for it. This chain joins TRBV9 and TRBJ2-2; 7 bases line up with TRBD2. The sample here was peripheral blood, taken 28 days after the second AZD1222 dose. This clonotype was sampled from an adult who received the AZD1222 COVID-19 vaccine. The CDR3 nucleotides read TGTGCCAGCAGCCCGGGGGGTCACACCGGGGAGCTGTTTTTT. It codes for CASSPGGHTGELFF.